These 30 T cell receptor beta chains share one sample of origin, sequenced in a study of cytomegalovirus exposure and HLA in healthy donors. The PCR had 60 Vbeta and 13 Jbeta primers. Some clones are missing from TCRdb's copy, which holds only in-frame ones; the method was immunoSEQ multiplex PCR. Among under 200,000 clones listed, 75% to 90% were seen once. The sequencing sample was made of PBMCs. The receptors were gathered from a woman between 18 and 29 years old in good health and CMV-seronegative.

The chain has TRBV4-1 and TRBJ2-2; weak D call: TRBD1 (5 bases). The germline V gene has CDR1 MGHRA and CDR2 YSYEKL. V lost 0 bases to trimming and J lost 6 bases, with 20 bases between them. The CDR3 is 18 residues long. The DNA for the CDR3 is TGCGCCAGCAGCCAAGATTCCGTCGCAGGGTGGGATGCCGGGGAGCTGTTTTTT. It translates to CASSQDSVAGWDAGELFF.

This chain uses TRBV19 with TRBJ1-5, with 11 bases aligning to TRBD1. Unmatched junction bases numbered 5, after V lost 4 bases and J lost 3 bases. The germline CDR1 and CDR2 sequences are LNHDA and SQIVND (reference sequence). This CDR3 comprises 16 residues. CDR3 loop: CASSSGDRGFNQPQHF. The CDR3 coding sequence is TGTGCCAGTAGTAGCGGGGACAGGGGGTTCAATCAGCCCCAGCATTTT.

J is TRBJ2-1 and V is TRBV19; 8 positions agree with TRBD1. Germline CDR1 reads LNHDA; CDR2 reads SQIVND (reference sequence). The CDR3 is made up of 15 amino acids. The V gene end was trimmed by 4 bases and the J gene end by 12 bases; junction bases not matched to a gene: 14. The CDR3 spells CASSTRGRGSFGQFF. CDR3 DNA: TGTGCCAGTAGTACCAGGGGGCGTGGGTCTTTTGGGCAGTTCTTC.

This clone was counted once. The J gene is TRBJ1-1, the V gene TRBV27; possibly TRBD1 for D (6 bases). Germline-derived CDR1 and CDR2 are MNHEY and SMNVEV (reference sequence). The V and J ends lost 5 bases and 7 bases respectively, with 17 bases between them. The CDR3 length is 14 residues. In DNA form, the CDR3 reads TGTGCCAGCAGTCTATACAGGGTAACCGATGAAGCTTTCTTT. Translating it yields CASSLYRVTDEAFF.

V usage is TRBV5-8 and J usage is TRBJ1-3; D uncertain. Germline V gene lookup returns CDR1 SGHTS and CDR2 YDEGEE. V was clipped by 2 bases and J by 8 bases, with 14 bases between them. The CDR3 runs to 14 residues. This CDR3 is CASSLWGGGDTIYF. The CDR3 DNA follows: TGTGCCAGCAGCTTATGGGGAGGAGGAGACACCATATATTTT.

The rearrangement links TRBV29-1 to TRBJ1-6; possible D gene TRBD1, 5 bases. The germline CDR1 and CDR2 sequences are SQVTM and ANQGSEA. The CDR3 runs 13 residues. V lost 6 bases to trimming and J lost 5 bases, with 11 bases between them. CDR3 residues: CSVRTTDNSPLHF. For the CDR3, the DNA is TGCAGCGTCAGGACAACCGATAATTCACCCCTCCACTTT.

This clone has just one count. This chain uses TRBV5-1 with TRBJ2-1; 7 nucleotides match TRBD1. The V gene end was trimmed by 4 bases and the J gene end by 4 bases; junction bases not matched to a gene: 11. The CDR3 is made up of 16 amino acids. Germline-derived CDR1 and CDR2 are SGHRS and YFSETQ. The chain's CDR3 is CASSIQGQQGYNEQFF. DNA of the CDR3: TGCGCCAGCAGCATACAGGGGCAGCAAGGATACAATGAGCAGTTCTTC.

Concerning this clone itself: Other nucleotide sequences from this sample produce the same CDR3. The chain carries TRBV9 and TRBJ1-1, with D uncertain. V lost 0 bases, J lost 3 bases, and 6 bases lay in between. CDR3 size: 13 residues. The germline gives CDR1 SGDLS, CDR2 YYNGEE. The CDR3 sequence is CASSVGGYTEAFF. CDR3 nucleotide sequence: TGTGCCAGCAGCGTAGGAGGCTACACTGAAGCTTTCTTT.

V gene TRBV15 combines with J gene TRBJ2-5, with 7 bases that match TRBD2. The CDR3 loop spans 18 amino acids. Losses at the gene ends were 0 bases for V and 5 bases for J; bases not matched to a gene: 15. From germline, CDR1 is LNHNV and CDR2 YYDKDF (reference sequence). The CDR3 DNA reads TGTGCCACCAGCAGAGAAAAATTTTTGGGAACTAGCGATGAGACCCAGTACTTC. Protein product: CATSREKFLGTSDETQYF.

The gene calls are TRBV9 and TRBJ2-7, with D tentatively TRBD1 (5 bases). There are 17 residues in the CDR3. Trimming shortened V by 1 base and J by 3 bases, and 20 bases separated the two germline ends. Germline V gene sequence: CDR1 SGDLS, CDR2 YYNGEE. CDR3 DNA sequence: TGTGCCAGCAGCGTATCCCCCGGTAGCCTGACAGTCTACGAGCAGTACTTC. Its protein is CASSVSPGSLTVYEQYF. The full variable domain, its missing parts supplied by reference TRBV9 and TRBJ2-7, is DSGVTQTPKHLITATGQRVTLRCSPRSGDLSVYWYQQSLDQGLQFLIQYYNGEERAKGNILERFSAQQFPDLHSELNLSSLELGDSALYFCASSVSPGSLTVYEQYFGPGTRLTVT.

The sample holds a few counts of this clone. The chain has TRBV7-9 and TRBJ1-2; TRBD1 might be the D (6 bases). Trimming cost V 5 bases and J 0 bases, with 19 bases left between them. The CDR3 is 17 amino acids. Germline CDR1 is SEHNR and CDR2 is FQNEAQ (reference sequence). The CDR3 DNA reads TGTGCCAGCAGCCCTCGTCGGACAGAGACCACTAACTATGGCTACACCTTC. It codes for CASSPRRTETTNYGYTF.

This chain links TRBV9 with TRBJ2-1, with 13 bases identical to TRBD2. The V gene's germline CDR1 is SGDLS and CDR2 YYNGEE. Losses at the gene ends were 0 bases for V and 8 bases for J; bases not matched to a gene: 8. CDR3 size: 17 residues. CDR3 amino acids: CASSVGGGLAGIHEQFF. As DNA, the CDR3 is TGTGCCAGCAGCGTAGGAGGGGGACTAGCGGGGATCCATGAGCAGTTCTTC.

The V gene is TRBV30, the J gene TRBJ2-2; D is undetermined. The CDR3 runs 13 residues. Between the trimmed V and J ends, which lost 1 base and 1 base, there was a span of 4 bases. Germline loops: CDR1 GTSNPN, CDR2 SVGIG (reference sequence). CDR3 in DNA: TGTGCCTGGAGTGGACAGAACACCGGGGAGCTGTTTTTT. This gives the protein CAWSGQNTGELFF.

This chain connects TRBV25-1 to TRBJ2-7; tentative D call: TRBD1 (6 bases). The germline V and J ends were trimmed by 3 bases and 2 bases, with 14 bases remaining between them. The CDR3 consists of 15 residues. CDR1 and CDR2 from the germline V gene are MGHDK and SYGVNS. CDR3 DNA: TGTGCCAGCAGTGACAGGGGTGGTAGGGCCTACGAGCAGTACTTC. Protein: CASSDRGGRAYEQYF.

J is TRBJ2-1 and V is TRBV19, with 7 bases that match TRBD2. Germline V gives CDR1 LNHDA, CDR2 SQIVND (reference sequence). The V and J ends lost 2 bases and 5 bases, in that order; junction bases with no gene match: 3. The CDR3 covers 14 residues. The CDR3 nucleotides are TGTGCCAGTAGTATACTAGCGGTAAACAATGAGCAGTTCTTC. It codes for CASSILAVNNEQFF.

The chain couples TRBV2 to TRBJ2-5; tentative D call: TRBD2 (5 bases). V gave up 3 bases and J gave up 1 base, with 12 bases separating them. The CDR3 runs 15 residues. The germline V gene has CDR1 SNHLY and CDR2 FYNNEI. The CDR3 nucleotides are TGTGCCAGCAGTGAGAATTCGGGGATCCAAGAGACCCAGTACTTC. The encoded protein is CASSENSGIQETQYF.

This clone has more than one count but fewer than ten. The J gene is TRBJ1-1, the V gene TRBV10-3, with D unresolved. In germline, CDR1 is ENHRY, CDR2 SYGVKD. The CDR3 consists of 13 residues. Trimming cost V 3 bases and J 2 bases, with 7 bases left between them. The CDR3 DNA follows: TGTGCCATCAGTGACAGGACTAACACTGAAGCTTTCTTT. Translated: CAISDRTNTEAFF.

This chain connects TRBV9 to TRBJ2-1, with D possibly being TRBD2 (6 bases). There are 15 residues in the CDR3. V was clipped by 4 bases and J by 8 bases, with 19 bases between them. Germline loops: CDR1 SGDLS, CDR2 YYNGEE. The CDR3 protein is CASSPGASVVDEQFF. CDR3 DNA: TGTGCCAGCAGCCCCGGGGCTAGCGTCGTCGATGAGCAGTTCTTC.

The CDR3 protein is CASSLLFGQNYGYTF. The DNA for the CDR3 is TGCGCCAGCAGCTTGTTGTTTGGGCAGAACTATGGCTACACCTTC. The gene calls are TRBV5-1 and TRBJ1-2; D unclear. The CDR3 runs 15 residues. The V and J ends lost 1 base and 2 bases respectively, with 12 bases between them. Looked up from germline, CDR1 is SGHRS and CDR2 is YFSETQ.

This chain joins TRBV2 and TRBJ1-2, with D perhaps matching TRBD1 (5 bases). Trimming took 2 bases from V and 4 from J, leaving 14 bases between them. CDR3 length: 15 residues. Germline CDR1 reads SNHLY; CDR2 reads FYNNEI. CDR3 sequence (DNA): TGTGCCAGCAGTGAATGGGTGACAGCTGCCTATGGCTACACCTTC. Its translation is CASSEWVTAAYGYTF.

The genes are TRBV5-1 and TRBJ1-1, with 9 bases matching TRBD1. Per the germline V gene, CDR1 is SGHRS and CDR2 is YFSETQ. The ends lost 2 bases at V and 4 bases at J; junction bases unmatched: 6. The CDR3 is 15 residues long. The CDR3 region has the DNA TGCGCCAGCAGCTTAGTCGGGGACAGGGCCACTGAAGCTTTCTTT. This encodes CASSLVGDRATEAFF.

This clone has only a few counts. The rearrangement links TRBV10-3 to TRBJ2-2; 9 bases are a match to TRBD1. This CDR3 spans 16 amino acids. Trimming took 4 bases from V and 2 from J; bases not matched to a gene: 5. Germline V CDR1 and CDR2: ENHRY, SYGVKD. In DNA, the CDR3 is TGTGCCATCAGTGTTAGGACAGGGGCTAACACCGGGGAGCTGTTTTTT. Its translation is CAISVRTGANTGELFF.

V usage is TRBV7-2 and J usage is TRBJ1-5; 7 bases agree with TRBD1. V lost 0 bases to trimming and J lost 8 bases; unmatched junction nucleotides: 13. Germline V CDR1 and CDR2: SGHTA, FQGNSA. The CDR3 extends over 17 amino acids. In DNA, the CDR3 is TGTGCCAGCAGCTTAGCGTTCGGCAGGGCAGGGGGGAAGCCCCAGCATTTT. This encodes CASSLAFGRAGGKPQHF. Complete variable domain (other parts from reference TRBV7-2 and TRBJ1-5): GAGVSQSPSNKVTEKGKDVELRCDPISGHTALYWYRQSLGQGLEFLIYFQGNSAPDKSGLPSDRFSAERTGGSVSTLTIQRTQQEDSAVYLCASSLAFGRAGGKPQHFGDGTRLSIL.

The CDR3 protein is CSVRTSGYSYEQYF. The CDR3 coding sequence is TGCAGCGTTCGGACTAGCGGGTACTCCTACGAGCAGTACTTC. The chain joins TRBV29-1 to TRBJ2-7; 11 nucleotides line up with TRBD2. Germline V CDR1 and CDR2: SQVTM, ANQGSEA. The CDR3 runs 14 residues. V shed 5 bases and J 0 bases; nucleotides not matched to a gene: 3.

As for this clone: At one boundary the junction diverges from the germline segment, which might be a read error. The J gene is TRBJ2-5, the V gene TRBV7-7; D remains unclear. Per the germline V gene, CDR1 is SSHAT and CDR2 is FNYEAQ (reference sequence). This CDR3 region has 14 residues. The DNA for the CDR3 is TGTGCTAGCAGCTTAGCAGGAGAGCAAGAGACCCAGTACTTC. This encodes CASSLAGEQETQYF.

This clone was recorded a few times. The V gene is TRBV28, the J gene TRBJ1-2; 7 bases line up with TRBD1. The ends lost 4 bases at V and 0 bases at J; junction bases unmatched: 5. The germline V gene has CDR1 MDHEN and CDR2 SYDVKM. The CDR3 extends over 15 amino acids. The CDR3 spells CASSWDSPSNYGYTF. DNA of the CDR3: TGTGCCAGCAGTTGGGACAGCCCCTCTAACTATGGCTACACCTTC.

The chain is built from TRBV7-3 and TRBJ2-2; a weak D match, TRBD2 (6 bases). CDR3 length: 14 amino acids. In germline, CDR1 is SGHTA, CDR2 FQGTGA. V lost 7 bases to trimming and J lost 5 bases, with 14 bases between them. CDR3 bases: TGTGCCAGCAACTCGGGACTCCTGACCGGGGAGCTGTTTTTT. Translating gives CASNSGLLTGELFF.

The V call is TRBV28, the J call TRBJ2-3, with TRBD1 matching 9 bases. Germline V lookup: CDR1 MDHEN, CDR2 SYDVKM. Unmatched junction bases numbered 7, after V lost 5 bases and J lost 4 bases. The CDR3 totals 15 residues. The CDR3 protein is CASSTSGQGSDTQYF. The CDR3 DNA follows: TGTGCCAGCAGTACCTCGGGACAGGGATCAGATACGCAGTATTTT.

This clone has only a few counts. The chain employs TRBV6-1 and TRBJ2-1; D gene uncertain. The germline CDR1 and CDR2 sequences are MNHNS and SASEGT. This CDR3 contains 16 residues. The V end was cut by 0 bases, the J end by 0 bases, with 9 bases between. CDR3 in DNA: TGTGCCAGCAGTGAAGCAATCAGAGGCTCCTACAATGAGCAGTTCTTC. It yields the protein CASSEAIRGSYNEQFF.

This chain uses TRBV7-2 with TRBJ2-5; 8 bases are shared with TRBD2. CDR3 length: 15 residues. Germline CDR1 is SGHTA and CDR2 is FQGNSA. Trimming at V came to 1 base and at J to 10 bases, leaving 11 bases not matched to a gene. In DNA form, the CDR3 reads TGTGCCAGCAGCTTAGAGGGTAGCGGGGCGATGGGCCAGTACTTC. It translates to CASSLEGSGAMGQYF.